What follows are 9 T cell receptor beta chains derived from one specimen sequenced in a study of coeliac disease. Generated by immunoSEQ multiplex PCR, the TCRdb table keeps only in-frame clones and is missing some. The table has 2,500 to 3,000 clones, about 49% seen once. Sequencing input: intraepithelial lymphocytes from the gut. The receptor set was obtained from a man in his sixties with celiac disease on a gluten-free diet.

This clone is termed medium-sized. The CDR3 sequence is CAWTTLGAAFF. In nucleotides, the CDR3 is TGTGCCTGGACTACATTGGGGGCGGCTTTCTTT. V gene TRBV30 combines with J gene TRBJ1-1; D possibly corresponds to TRBD1 (6 bases). Trimming shortened V by 4 bases and J by 11 bases, and 14 bases separated the two germline ends. Germline V gene lookup returns CDR1 GTSNPN and CDR2 SVGIG (reference sequence). This CDR3 has 11 residues.

There are a few counts of this clone. The V and J genes are TRBV6-6 and TRBJ2-3; 7 bases line up with TRBD2. Trimming at V came to 6 bases and at J to 6 bases, leaving 3 bases not matched to a gene. Looked up from germline, CDR1 is MNHNY and CDR2 is SVGAGI (reference sequence). The CDR3 is made up of 12 amino acids. The CDR3 DNA follows: TGTGCCAGCAGAGCAGCGGGGGATACGCAGTATTTT. Translation gives CASRAAGDTQYF.

This clone is termed large. The chain couples TRBV25-1 to TRBJ2-7; TRBD2 matches 7 bases. The germline V gene has CDR1 MGHDK and CDR2 SYGVNS. Trimming took 3 bases from V and 5 from J; bases not matched to a gene: 4. The CDR3 contains 13 residues. For the CDR3, the DNA is TGTGCCAGCAGTGAGGCAGGGAGGGACGAGCAGTACTTC. Translated, it gives CASSEAGRDEQYF.

This clone was picked up a small number of times. The CDR3 sequence: CAWSSTGGGQPQHF. DNA of the CDR3: TGTGCCTGGAGTTCAACAGGGGGCGGACAGCCCCAGCATTTT. The rearrangement joins TRBV30 to TRBJ1-5, with TRBD1 matching over 9 bases. Trimming cost V 2 bases and J 7 bases; bases outside gene matches: 6. Germline lookup yields CDR1 GTSNPN and CDR2 SVGIG (reference sequence). The CDR3 spans 14 residues. The full variable domain, rest sourced from reference TRBV30 and TRBJ1-5, is SQTIHQWPATLVQPVGSPLSLECTVEGTSNPNLYWYRQAAGRGLQLLFYSVGIGQISSEVPQNLSASRPQDRQFILSSKKLLLSDSGFYLCAWSSTGGGQPQHFGDGTRLSIL.

This chain uses TRBV5-5 with TRBJ1-5; the D is unclear. The CDR3 length is 14 residues. The germline V gene encodes CDR1 SGHKS and CDR2 YYEKEE (reference sequence). V was pared by 0 bases and J by 7 bases, with 11 bases between. The CDR3 region has the DNA TGTGCCAGCAGCTTGGAGGCATGGAGCCAGCCCCAGCATTTT. Its translation: CASSLEAWSQPQHF.

Judged by abundance, this clone is large. The sample has other DNA sequences that encode this CDR3 too. The genes are TRBV18 and TRBJ2-7, with D perhaps matching TRBD1 (6 bases). Germline V gene lookup returns CDR1 KGHSH and CDR2 LQKENI. V lost 6 bases, J lost 3 bases, and 12 bases lay in between. CDR3 length: 13 residues. In DNA form, the CDR3 reads TGTGCCAGCTCTCTAAAACAGGGCTACGAGCAGTACTTC. Translation: CASSLKQGYEQYF.

This clone occurred a few times. The rearrangement uses TRBV6-5 and TRBJ1-2; possibly TRBD1 for D (5 bases). The germline V gene encodes CDR1 MNHEY and CDR2 SVGAGI. The CDR3 totals 14 residues. Deletions cut 6 bases from V and 5 bases from J, with 16 bases between. The CDR3 protein is CASRFGQGTYGYTF. For the CDR3, the DNA is TGTGCCAGCAGATTTGGCCAGGGCACATATGGCTACACCTTC.

This chain connects TRBV10-1 to TRBJ2-1, with 12 bases identical to TRBD2. V shed 4 bases, J shed 2 bases, and the junction held 9 bases outside the gene matches. CDR1 is WNHNN and CDR2 is SYGVQD in the germline V gene (reference sequence). The CDR3 has 18 residues. CDR3 nucleotide sequence: TGCGCCAGCAGTGGAGGGGCTAGCGGGGGGGGCGCCTACAATGAGCAGTTCTTC. This encodes CASSGGASGGGAYNEQFF.

This clone came up a few times. The rearrangement uses TRBV4-1 and TRBJ2-1; 9 bases are shared with TRBD2. The germline gives CDR1 MGHRA, CDR2 YSYEKL. V was pared by 6 bases and J by 0 bases, with 6 bases of the junction left unmatched. The CDR3 loop spans 16 amino acids. As DNA, the CDR3 is TGCGCCAGCAGATACGGACTAGCGAGCTCCTACAATGAGCAGTTCTTC. Protein sequence: CASRYGLASSYNEQFF.